Listed below are T cell receptor beta chains from one sample, sequenced in a study of CD8 T cells in ankylosing spondylitis. From the 5' RACE reads, TCRdb called clonotypes with MiXCR, one entry per CDR3 protein. The top ten hold around 32% of the sample, which has about 250,000 distinct CDR3 sequences, about 20% seen once. The sample comprised blood, either unsorted or a sorted T cell fraction (not recorded which). These receptors all stem from a male donor with ankylosing spondylitis or in good health (not recorded which). The CDR3 runs from the conserved cysteine through the conserved F or W. Each record gives: V gene, D gene, J gene, CDR3 protein. The D gene is left open where the match is weak.

TRBV28	-	TRBJ2-7	CASEGDLSYEQYF
TRBV7-8	TRBD1	TRBJ1-3	CASSTDRGGNTIYF
TRBV13	TRBD2	TRBJ2-1	CASSSRALAGLDNEQFF
TRBV12-3/TRBV12-4	TRBD1	TRBJ2-1	CASSYPPGTGGGGSYNEQFF
TRBV28	-	TRBJ2-7	CASSGWDGLYEQYF
TRBV24-1	TRBD2	TRBJ2-1	CATSDWDHSGKTYNEQFF
TRBV6-1	-	TRBJ2-7	CASSPEILSGEYEQYF
TRBV7-8	TRBD2	TRBJ2-3	CASSSRTSVGTDTQYF
TRBV7-9	TRBD1	TRBJ2-1	CASSRTGTGWNEQFF
TRBV7-2	TRBD1	TRBJ2-7	CASSSMWDRGEQYF
TRBV29-1	-	TRBJ2-7	CSVVAGAPYEQYF
TRBV4-3	-	TRBJ2-2	CASSQDWGAGVDTGELFF
TRBV9	-	TRBJ2-5	CASSASEETQYF
TRBV27	TRBD1	TRBJ1-2	CASSSGGGGANYGYTF
TRBV4-1	TRBD2	TRBJ2-1	CASSQEAGGLSYNEQFF
TRBV20-1	-	TRBJ2-7	CSALAGSWYEQYF
TRBV7-9	TRBD2	TRBJ2-1	CASSLAGLADLYNEQFF
TRBV27	-	TRBJ2-3	CASSPGPGAKLPDTQYF
TRBV10-3	-	TRBJ2-3	CAISPLGDTQYF
TRBV12-3/TRBV12-4	-	TRBJ2-1	CASSLSGGTDEQFF
TRBV28	TRBD2	TRBJ2-1	CASRPISGLAIGEQFF
TRBV29-1	TRBD1	TRBJ2-7	CSAEGGQGNFAYEQYF
TRBV27	-	TRBJ2-7	CASSSPYEQYF
TRBV12-3/TRBV12-4	TRBD2	TRBJ2-3	CASSFLAATDTQYF
TRBV11-2	-	TRBJ2-3	CASSNPESPRADTQYF
TRBV12-3/TRBV12-4	-	TRBJ2-1	CASSPAGGSSYNEQFF
TRBV7-2	-	TRBJ1-5	CASSPGTVGDQPQHF
TRBV4-1	TRBD2	TRBJ2-4	CASSHYDGGAKNIQYF
TRBV4-3	-	TRBJ1-1	CASSQNRVGTEAFF
TRBV11-1	-	TRBJ2-2	CASSLGVANTGELFF
TRBV20-1	TRBD1	TRBJ1-1	CSARDRIQGAGTEAFF
TRBV7-9	-	TRBJ2-1	CATPGWGEQFF
TRBV9	-	TRBJ2-1	CASSVDGLSSYNEQFF
TRBV20-1	-	TRBJ2-1	CSARDPGQSYNEQFF
TRBV29-1	-	TRBJ2-1	CSGLSGLHNEQFF
TRBV7-9	-	TRBJ2-5	CASSKTRDFEETQYF
TRBV4-2	-	TRBJ1-1	CASSQAWAGAEGDEAFF
TRBV28	TRBD1	TRBJ1-1	CASSVGGLNTEAFF
TRBV27	-	TRBJ1-1	CASSLTGPGTEAFF
TRBV6-6	-	TRBJ2-7	CASSYQENEQYF
TRBV10-2	-	TRBJ2-7	CASSQTLYEQYF
TRBV12-3/TRBV12-4	-	TRBJ1-1	CASSLGGARNTEAFF
TRBV29-1	TRBD1	TRBJ2-1	CSVEVGTGNNEQFF
TRBV27	-	TRBJ1-6	CASSYQGIGSPLHF
TRBV4-1	-	TRBJ2-7	CASSQGAGRDYEQYF